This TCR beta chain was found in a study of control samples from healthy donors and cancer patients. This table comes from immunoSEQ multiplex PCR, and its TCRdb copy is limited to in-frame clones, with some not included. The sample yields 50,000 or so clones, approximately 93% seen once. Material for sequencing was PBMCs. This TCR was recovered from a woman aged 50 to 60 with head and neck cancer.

This CDR3 is CASRRGTMNTGELFF. CDR3 nucleotides: TGTGCCAGCAGGAGGGGGACCATGAACACCGGGGAGCTGTTTTTT. The chain couples TRBV9 to TRBJ2-2; maybe TRBD1 (6 bases). This CDR3 spans 15 amino acids. V was clipped by 5 bases and J by 1 base, with 12 bases between them. The germline V gene encodes CDR1 SGDLS and CDR2 YYNGEE.